This TCR beta chain was sequenced during a study of T cell responses to AZD1222 COVID-19 vaccine (dated by TCRdb to the early 2020s). For the study in its entirety: AZD1222 recipients with second doses at about 4 weeks or about 12 weeks were pooled, because spike-specific TCR depth and breadth did not differ between schedules. Enrollment into the trials was organized by age into subgroups of 18-55, 56-69 and 70-plus years, and those subgroups contained 148, 28 and 57 TCR-sequenced participants, respectively. A total of about 230 trial participants underwent TCR sequencing, of whom some 210 received two doses of AZD1222 and 26 received two doses of the MenACWY control vaccine.

CDR1 and CDR2 are drawn from the germline V gene: SGDLS, YYNGEE. The CDR3 holds 13 amino acids from the cysteine to the phenylalanine. Only CDR3 DNA remains: 39 bases, in frame from the first base. For this chain, trimming is 7 bases at the V end and 10 bases at the J end, and the number of junction bases without a gene match is 7. The CDR3 regions of human TCRbeta chains were analyzed by immunosequencing. From the authors' description of their analysis: TCRs in the repertoires were matched against a reference library of SARS-CoV-2-specific TCRs that had been generated with the MIRA antigen-specificity platform. Breadth meant the fraction of unique TCRs that were SARS-CoV-2-associated, whereas depth meant the fraction of total T cells that were SARS-CoV-2-associated. Using the MIRA data, each spike-specific TCR was mapped to the spike region that the TCR reacts to and placed in a CD4 or CD8 class. Log10-transformed breadth and depth values were compared by one-way ANOVA with Sidak's multiple comparisons tests. Drawn from immuneACCESS, this table holds only the in-frame rearrangements with V and J called that TCRdb kept. Clones are partly lost; checked studies trace under half to an unresolved V gene and leave the rest unexplained. The DNA was the basis for D and trimming; V, J and clone size are from that table. The sample table records about 100,000 clones; around nine tenths of these occur just once. Under 4% of the sample is held by the ten biggest clonotypes.

According to the study, the label for this sample's time point signals: baseline before first vaccination. The vaccinee samples were drawn from two UK trials, COV001 and COV002, one of which was a single-blind randomized controlled phase 2/3 trial testing AZD1222 (ChAdOx1 nCoV-19) in healthy adults. Trial participant PBMC samples were collected at day 0 and day 28 after the second dose for TCRbeta chain sequencing. About this clone itself: Which antigen it targets is not known. No base quality information exists; no much larger clone differs at one position.

Paper-wide results and their limitations: Because no samples from the day 14 peak response were available, repertoires could be characterized only after the peak T cell response. Nearly half of unique spike-specific TCRs reportedly recognized epitopes outside regions mutated in the B.1.351 and B.1.1.7 variants. The 56-69-year group was small, and its depth increase did not reach significance, likely because of low power. Participants were mostly white British and included more females than males, and it was suggested by the authors that clonal diversity may have been underestimated. Vaccine-associated CD4 TCRs spanned the whole spike protein, with dominant responses in regions 160-218 and 743-854. Conclusions about previously exposed vaccinees are limited because only five to seven AZD1222 recipients were SARS-CoV-2 seropositive at baseline. After two AZD1222 doses, both the breadth and the depth of spike-specific TCRs were significantly higher than at day 0 and than in MenACWY recipients.

The TCR originated in an adult in good health. The rearrangement combines TRBV9 with TRBJ1-6, with 8 junctional bases fitting TRBD1. The starting material was peripheral blood, obtained on day 0 of AZD1222 vaccination. The base sequence is TGTGCCAGCTGCCAGGGGGCCGGGTCACCCCTCCACTTT. The translation is CASCQGAGSPLHF.